Below are 19 T cell receptor beta chains sequenced from a single sample in a study of beta chain features in type 1 diabetes. The entirety of the isolated RNA underwent reverse transcription, so expressed TCRB transcripts were sequenced. The assay was immunoSEQ multiplex PCR, and TCRdb's table has in-frame clones only and misses some. The sample carries 430,000 or so clones, approximately 10% recorded once. The sample taken for sequencing was naive CD4+ T cells from blood. The receptors stem from a woman aged 18-29 years in good health.

The CDR3 DNA is TGTGCCATCAGTGAGTTCCGACAGGGATTCTACGAGCAGTACGTC. Translation gives CAISEFRQGFYEQYV. The V and J genes are TRBV10-3 and TRBJ2-7; TRBD1 aligns across 7 bases. CDR3 length: 15 amino acids. V was clipped by 1 base and J by 3 bases; unmatched bases: 6. CDR1 ENHRY and CDR2 SYGVKD come from the germline V gene.

This clone was observed a handful of times. V usage is TRBV13 and J usage is TRBJ1-1, with D uncertain. V gave up 2 bases and J gave up 0 bases, with 4 bases separating them. The length of the CDR3 is 13 residues. The germline V gene has CDR1 PRHDT and CDR2 FYEKMQ (reference sequence). Here the CDR3 reads CASSLQVNTEAFF. In DNA form, the CDR3 reads TGTGCCAGCAGCTTACAGGTGAACACTGAAGCTTTCTTT.

This clone was seen only a few times. This chain connects TRBV2 to TRBJ2-6; weak D call: TRBD2 (5 bases). CDR1 SNHLY and CDR2 FYNNEI come from the germline V gene. Trimming took off 3 bases at V and 2 bases at J, with 8 bases between the two ends. This CDR3 is built from 15 residues. The CDR3 nucleotides are TGTGCCAGCAGTGACTTGAGGGCTGGGGCCAACGTCCTGACTTTC. Translating it yields CASSDLRAGANVLTF.

V and J are TRBV13 and TRBJ2-4, with D tentatively TRBD2 (6 bases). Germline V gene data show CDR1 as PRHDT and CDR2 as FYEKMQ (reference sequence). Trimming removed 5 bases from V and 0 bases from J, with 8 bases in between. The CDR3 extends over 14 amino acids. The DNA of the CDR3 is TGTGCCAGCAGCGCGGGACTAGCCAAAAACATTCAGTACTTC. As protein: CASSAGLAKNIQYF. Full variable domain (rest looked up from reference TRBV13 and TRBJ2-4): AAGVIQSPRHLIKEKRETATLKCYPIPRHDTVYWYQQGPGQDPQFLISFYEKMQSDKGSIPDRFSAQQFSDYHSELNMSSLELGDSALYFCASSAGLAKNIQYFGAGTRLSVL.

This clone has a handful of counts. The sample contains more than one DNA sequence encoding this CDR3. The rearrangement uses TRBV12-5 and TRBJ2-3, with TRBD2 as a possible D gene (5 bases). Trimming cost V 6 bases and J 1 base, with 20 bases left between them. The CDR3 is 17 amino acids. In germline, CDR1 is LGHNT, CDR2 FRNRAP. The CDR3 loop reads CASGLRAYGRGTDTQYF. The CDR3 region has the DNA TGTGCTAGTGGGCTCCGGGCCTATGGGAGAGGCACAGATACGCAGTATTTT.

This clone was observed a few times. V usage is TRBV7-9 and J usage is TRBJ2-3; 9 bases line up with TRBD1. Germline CDR1 reads SEHNR; CDR2 reads FQNEAQ (reference sequence). V shed 5 bases, J shed 5 bases, and the junction held 5 bases outside the gene matches. The CDR3 extends over 14 amino acids. Written as DNA, the CDR3 is TGTGCCAGCAGCCTAAGACAGGGGGTAGATACGCAGTATTTT. Translation: CASSLRQGVDTQYF.

The chain is built from TRBV21-1 and TRBJ2-6; the D call TRBD1 from the table was never checked on the DNA. TRBV21-1 is classified as a pseudogene. The CDR3 runs to 18 residues. CDR3 bases: TGTGCCGGCGGCAGGGGGCGTACCCAAAACTCTGGGGCCAACGTCCTGACTTTC. Amino acid sequence: CAGGRGRTQNSGANVLTF.

This clone came up a few times. The chain combines TRBV2 with TRBJ2-3, with 8 bases fitting TRBD1. V was pared by 8 bases and J by 4 bases, with 8 bases of the junction left unmatched. Looked up from germline, CDR1 is SNHLY and CDR2 is FYNNEI. The CDR3 totals 14 residues. CDR3 residues: CASGWAGGPDTQYF. The CDR3 DNA reads as TGTGCCAGCGGATGGGCAGGGGGCCCAGATACGCAGTATTTT.

The CDR3: CASSPVARADTQYF. The CDR3 DNA reads TGCGCCAGCAGCCCGGTGGCCCGAGCAGATACGCAGTATTTT. This rearrangement joins TRBV5-1 to TRBJ2-3, with no clear D. The CDR3 spans 14 residues. Germline assignment: CDR1 SGHRS and CDR2 YFSETQ. V was shortened by 4 bases and J by 4 bases, with 13 bases between the two germline ends.

CDR3 nucleotides: TGCGCCAGCAGCCAAGGTGTAGGGTACCAAGAGACCCAGTACTTC. Protein: CASSQGVGYQETQYF. V and J are TRBV4-3 and TRBJ2-5, with D unresolved. The V gene's germline CDR1 is LGHNA and CDR2 YSLEER. The V end was cut by 1 base, the J end by 0 bases, with 9 bases between. The CDR3 loop spans 15 amino acids.

CDR3 residues: CASSVGSMRTNYGYTF. The DNA for the CDR3 is TGTGCCAGCAGCGTAGGGTCTATGAGAACTAACTATGGCTACACCTTC. V gene TRBV9 combines with J gene TRBJ1-2; D is unresolved. Germline V CDR1 and CDR2: SGDLS, YYNGEE. V shed 0 bases and J shed 0 bases, with 12 bases lying between them. This CDR3 has 16 residues.

Only a few counts were recorded for this clone. The chain carries TRBV12-5 and TRBJ1-3; no clear D gene. This CDR3 is 14 amino acids long. Trimming left V 4 bases short and J 3 bases short, with 10 bases between. In germline, CDR1 is LGHNT, CDR2 FRNRAP. CDR3 nucleotides: TGTGCTAGTGGTTGGACTTCCCGTGGAAACACCATATATTTT. Residues: CASGWTSRGNTIYF.

This clone turned up a few times. The chain employs TRBV5-1 and TRBJ2-6; D not resolved. The CDR3 loop spans 16 amino acids. Germline lookup yields CDR1 SGHRS and CDR2 YFSETQ. V was clipped by 1 base and J by 0 bases, with 8 bases between them. The CDR3 DNA sequence: TGCGCCAGCAGCTTGTTGGTTGACTCTGGGGCCAACGTCCTGACTTTC. Translation: CASSLLVDSGANVLTF.

The V and J genes are TRBV9 and TRBJ2-3, with a possible D match to TRBD1 (6 bases). The CDR3 has 15 amino acids. V lost 2 bases to trimming and J lost 4 bases, with 14 bases between them. The germline CDR1 and CDR2 sequences are SGDLS and YYNGEE. DNA of the CDR3: TGTGCCAGCAGCGTGCAGGGTTCAGGGGCAGATACGCAGTATTTT. This sequence encodes CASSVQGSGADTQYF.

This clone has only a few counts. The chain links TRBV7-2 to TRBJ2-1; D is ambiguous. This CDR3 has 15 amino acids. Germline V CDR1 and CDR2: SGHTA, FQGNSA. V was shortened by 3 bases and J by 5 bases, with 14 bases between the two germline ends. The CDR3 loop reads CASSFSYVLNNEQFF. The CDR3 DNA sequence: TGTGCCAGCAGCTTTTCTTACGTCCTCAACAATGAGCAGTTCTTC.

V gene TRBV19 combines with J gene TRBJ2-7; D is perhaps TRBD2 (6 bases). Germline CDR1 LNHDA, CDR2 SQIVND (reference sequence). V lost 3 bases and J 4 bases, leaving 10 bases between the germline ends. The CDR3 loop spans 13 amino acids. CDR3 loop: CASSIGTPYEQYF. The CDR3 DNA follows: TGTGCCAGTAGTATCGGGACTCCGTACGAGCAGTACTTC.

The rearrangement links TRBV30 to TRBJ1-5; 8 positions agree with TRBD1. With 6 bases clipped from V and 6 bases from J, the junction kept 13 bases outside the gene matches. This CDR3 has 15 residues. Germline lookup yields CDR1 GTSNPN and CDR2 SVGIG (reference sequence). CDR3: CACKKQGVRGQPQHF. The CDR3 region has the DNA TGTGCCTGTAAAAAACAGGGGGTAAGAGGTCAGCCCCAGCATTTT.

V is TRBV7-9 and J is TRBJ2-1, with TRBD2 identical over 9 bases. V dropped 5 bases and J dropped 8; count of bases not matched to a gene: 10. The CDR3 runs 15 residues. Germline values: CDR1 SEHNR, CDR2 FQNEAQ (reference sequence). The CDR3 loop reads CASSRAGTSLHEQFF. The CDR3 nucleotides read TGTGCCAGCAGCAGAGCCGGGACTAGCTTGCATGAGCAGTTCTTC.

This clone was detected only a few times. The genes are TRBV5-4 and TRBJ1-2; D remains ambiguous. The CDR3 consists of 14 residues. Germline V gene lookup returns CDR1 SGHNT and CDR2 YYREEE (reference sequence). V lost 2 bases and J 6 bases, leaving 14 bases between the germline ends. The CDR3 loop reads CASSFSGRADGYTF. Written as DNA, the CDR3 is TGTGCCAGCAGCTTCTCGGGGAGGGCTGATGGCTACACCTTC.